One and the same sample provided the 4 T cell receptor beta chains below, sequenced in a study of cytomegalovirus exposure and HLA in healthy donors. PCR primers comprised 60 Vbeta and 13 Jbeta primers. Profiled with immunoSEQ multiplex PCR; TCRdb holds only in-frame clones, not every one. The sample shows 150,000 or so clones, roughly 79% of them seen only once. The material sequenced was PBMCs. These receptor sequences come from a woman in her late teens or twenties in good health and CMV-seropositive.

The genes are TRBV4-3 and TRBJ1-1; a possible D gene is TRBD1 (5 bases). Deletions cut 4 bases from V and 5 bases from J, with 11 bases between. The germline CDR1 and CDR2 sequences are LGHNA and YSLEER. CDR3 length: 13 residues. In DNA, the CDR3 is TGCGCCAGCAGCCCCAGGGTATCTACTGAAGCTTTCTTT. Protein sequence: CASSPRVSTEAFF.

This clone was counted a single time. The V call is TRBV5-1, the J call TRBJ2-5; TRBD2 aligns across 14 bases. Germline trimming cut 4 bases from V and 1 base from J; bases unmatched to any gene: 3. This CDR3 has 16 amino acids. The germline gives CDR1 SGHRS, CDR2 YFSETQ. The CDR3 sequence: CASSGTSGGLQETQYF. CDR3 in DNA: TGCGCCAGCAGCGGGACTAGCGGGGGACTCCAAGAGACCCAGTACTTC.

The CDR3 nucleotides read TGCAGCGTTGAAGGAGGACAGAACTATGGCTACACCTTC. Translation gives CSVEGGQNYGYTF. The chain carries TRBV29-1 and TRBJ1-2; perhaps TRBD1 as D (6 bases). Trimming took 1 base from V and 2 from J, leaving 8 bases between them. The CDR3 has 13 residues. CDR1 SQVTM and CDR2 ANQGSEA come from the germline V gene.

This clone was seen a handful of times. The chain carries TRBV30 and TRBJ1-3; D not certain. Germline V CDR1 and CDR2: GTSNPN, SVGIG (reference sequence). The CDR3 extends over 15 amino acids. V was pared by 0 bases and J by 1 base, with 10 bases between. The CDR3 region is CAWSVCRASGNTIYF. CDR3 bases: TGTGCCTGGAGTGTATGCCGCGCATCTGGAAACACCATATATTTT. Based on the CDR3 plus reference TRBV30 and TRBJ1-3, the full variable domain is SQTIHQWPATLVQPVGSPLSLECTVEGTSNPNLYWYRQAAGRGLQLLFYSVGIGQISSEVPQNLSASRPQDRQFILSSKKLLLSDSGFYLCAWSVCRASGNTIYFGEGSWLTVV.